The source of this T cell receptor beta chain is a study of cytomegalovirus exposure and HLA in healthy donors (dated by TCRdb to about 2017). About the full investigation: In an earlier analysis of under 750 of the donors, about 260 Gb of sequence data and 90 million to 130 million unique TCR beta sequences from some 170 million T cells were reported. About 300 gigabases of sequencing data and about 92 million unique TCR sequences made up an early release that covered several hundred HLA-typed donors. The genetic ancestry cluster associated with self-reported Caucasian donors included around four fifths of the roughly 400 genotyped donors. The aim of the study was to test whether cataloging public T cell receptors could identify signatures of past pathogen exposure. The study profiled the T cell repertoires of 666 subjects by immunosequencing and related them to cytomegalovirus serostatus. Along with the approximately 650-subject first cohort, a separate validation cohort of over 90 different subjects was used. The study combined high-throughput TCR immunosequencing, statistical association of individual TCRs with disease status, and machine learning to predict cytomegalovirus infection status. In a later analysis, previously published TCR beta repertoires from several hundred donors were re-analyzed and high-resolution HLA genotyping was added so that TCR occurrence patterns could be studied. The later analysis used no new phenotypic data to find candidate immune exposures, relying instead on TCR beta sequences and their occurrence across donors. An earlier analysis of fewer than 700 of the donors applied high-throughput TCR beta sequencing to assess whether each TCR beta V gene segment acted as functional or pseudogenic. Donor age, sex, ethnicity and CMV serostatus were compiled alongside the repertoire data. Genome-wide SNP genotypes for about three fifths of the roughly 700 donors were used in a later genetic analysis, which treated that subset as a discovery cohort. All discovery cohort repertoires had been generated on a single sequencing platform. Both class I and class II loci were covered by HLA typing, at four-digit resolution. Typing coverage varied by locus: 629-630 donors for A, B, C, DRB1 and DQB1; approximately 500 for DQA1; about 570 for DPA1; roughly 450 for DPB1. About 5 DR-DQ haplotypes were handled as single units for association and clustering, since linkage in the cohort was strong. Across 398 genotyped donors of the cohort, an average of about 250,000 unique TCR beta nucleotide sequences per donor were sequenced, and approximately 17% of those sequences were non-productive.

Beyond this particular receptor, the publication reports: Most TCR sequences were observed very rarely across donors, whereas some public TCRs were present in many individuals. In vitro tests confirmed that a few of the cytomegalovirus-associated TCR beta chains recognize cytomegalovirus antigens. Because HLA typing was missing for some donors at each locus, association tests included only the typed subset. According to a later analysis, most CMV-associated TCR beta chains appeared to be HLA-restricted, and the HLA associations seemed to be driven largely by CMV exposure. A further reported finding was that TCR beta sequences accurately predicted the HLA-A and HLA-B alleles for most subjects in the first cohort. In a later genetic analysis, fewer N-insertions in productive TCRs were reported among donors in an Asian-associated ancestry cluster than the approximately 710-donor mean. The 87-base-pair reads could not distinguish some IMGT-functional V segments, including TRBV6-2 and TRBV6-3, so those segments were excluded. Broadly in line with IMGT annotations, most TCR beta V segments showed up in productive rearrangements about 87% or about 30% of the time in an earlier analysis of roughly 590 of the donors. The authors suggested that the approach could potentially be generalized to other disease states and immunological phenotypes. When HLA alleles, especially DR and DQ, strongly co-occurred, TCR associations were difficult to assign to individual alleles. Compared with equally common non-associated chains, HLA-associated TCR beta chains in a later analysis were more clonally expanded and had lower generation probabilities. A later analysis associated 15,000 to 20,000 TCR beta sequences with specific HLA alleles at a false discovery rate of 0.05. The presence/absence analyses assumed that sequencing depth was roughly uniform across donors, and that assumption may not be true. The classifier was reported to diagnose cytomegalovirus status with high specificity and sensitivity in both the original and validation cohorts. V-gene and J-gene trimming of TCR beta chains was associated with a missense DCLRE1C variant in a later genetic analysis, and the association was replicated in an independent cohort. A later analysis found that TCR association rates varied across HLA loci, with DRB1 alleles showing the most associated TCRs and HLA-C alleles the fewest. A cluster of highly shared sequence variants was judged likely to represent a technical artifact of the sequencing pipeline. Linkage disequilibrium might explain the correlated functional status among segregating V segments, but an unknown experimental factor could not be excluded. The cohort was sequenced for TCR beta chains only, and without alpha or paired-chain data the features that could be detected were limited. The study listed 164 TCR beta chains as associated with cytomegalovirus. Immune exposure information for the cohort was limited to CMV serostatus. In a later analysis, several top co-occurrence clusters were reported to appear linked to parvovirus B19, influenza, CMV and Epstein-Barr virus. Some 15 rarely observed V segments, including chromosome 9 orphons, were excluded from the earlier analysis of just under 600 of the donors because counts were too low.

Receptor amplification or capture employed the immunoSEQ multiplex PCR assay. A mixture of 60 forward primers for TCR Vbeta segments and 13 reverse primers for TCR Jbeta segments was used in the multiplex PCR. Amplification of the CDR3 region of rearranged TCR beta genes was performed with a multiplex PCR assay on genomic DNA. Amplified TCR beta libraries were sequenced as 87-base-pair reads on the Illumina HiSeq System. As for how the authors treated the data: In a later analysis, around 80 million unique TCR beta chains were counted across the 500 to 850 repertoires, and roughly 11 million of these chains were shared by at least two donors. Raw reads were error-corrected and collapsed into unique sequences by a nearest-neighbor algorithm in which closely related sequences were merged to remove PCR and sequencing errors. V, D and J gene segments were assigned by aligning CDR3 sequences to IMGT reference sequences. Each retained sequence needed at least a six-nucleotide match to both a V gene segment and a J gene segment. A rearrangement was called productive if the CDR3 had no stop codons and remained in frame with V and J, and every other rearrangement was called non-productive. Following IMGT convention, CDR3 was defined as the stretch from the second conserved V-encoded cysteine up to the conserved J-encoded phenylalanine. Sequences without an unambiguous match to a single V gene segment were excluded from the earlier analysis of almost 600 of the donors. An earlier analysis of several hundred of the donors called V segments functional above 56.7% productive rearrangements and segregating when the between-donor standard deviation exceeded 5%. A statistical classification framework was built for diagnosing cytomegalovirus status from the catalog of TCR beta chain sequences. V and J gene assignment, in a later analysis, came from comparing TCR nucleotide sequences with IMGT/GENE-DB human TR gene sequences. The TCRdist pipeline was used in a later analysis to assign CDR3 sequences and most-parsimonious VDJ recombination scenarios. In a later analysis, every TCR beta chain was defined by the combination of its CDR3 amino acid sequence and its V-gene family, and reads without a unique V-gene family were dropped. To address suspected cross-contamination and a sequencing artifact, a later analysis removed around 590 highly shared, low-generation-probability nucleotide sequences. In a later analysis, a clonal expansion index was calculated for each public chain from normalized within-repertoire ranks of inferred template counts. Generation probabilities in a later analysis came from a VDJ recombination model fitted to out-of-frame rearrangements, and those results were checked against IGoR. In a later analysis, hypergeometric tests were used to score TCR-TCR, TCR-HLA and TCR-CMV co-occurrence, with a repertoire-size bias correction applied to TCR pairs. In a later analysis, false discovery rates were estimated by permuting HLA or CMV assignments 20 times. In a later analysis, co-occurring TCRs were grouped with DBSCAN, and TCRdist sequence similarity was added when clustering was performed within HLA-allele-positive subsets. Co-occurrence clustering excluded repertoires with fewer than 30,000 or more than 120,000 public chains, plus five with anomalous nucleotide sharing. Entries here come from immuneACCESS through TCRdb and include only in-frame sequences with V and J called. Some clones fail to appear in such tables; in the studies checked, an unresolved V gene covers under half of the shortfall, and the cause of the remainder is unknown. V, J and clone size are those of that table, while D and trimming were read from the DNA. Here the sample has fewer than 250,000 clones; over 60% occur a single time. Clones ranked in the top ten supply about 4.6% of the sample.

The cohort comprised around 700 healthy bone marrow donors. At the time of sampling, all cohort members were nominally healthy, though unrecorded immune exposures were likely present. The donor tested CMV seropositive, placing the donor among the 310 or so seropositive members of the cohort. A peripheral blood sample was provided by each donor, and peripheral blood mononuclear cells were used for TCR beta sequencing. Genomic DNA extraction from the blood cell samples was performed with the Qiagen DNeasy Blood Extraction Kit. Via the germline V gene, CDR1 is SGHVS and CDR2 FNYEAQ. The cysteine opens and the phenylalanine closes a CDR3 of 16 amino acids. The read is trimmed to its CDR3 DNA, 48 bases read in frame from base 1. V is cut by 2 bases and J by 0 bases, and the space between the germline ends is 11 bases. With regard to this clone: Its antigen remains unidentified. Base quality data are lacking; no much larger clone is found one base away.

This receptor chain uses TRBV7-6 and TRBJ1-3, with TRBD1 perhaps the D gene, on 5 matching bases. The clonotype comes from a man under 40 in good health and CMV-seropositive. Sequencing was performed on PBMCs. The CDR3 amino acid sequence is: CASSLSLRASGNTIYF. The nucleotides are TGTGCCAGCAGCTTAAGTCTCAGGGCCTCTGGAAACACCATATATTTT.